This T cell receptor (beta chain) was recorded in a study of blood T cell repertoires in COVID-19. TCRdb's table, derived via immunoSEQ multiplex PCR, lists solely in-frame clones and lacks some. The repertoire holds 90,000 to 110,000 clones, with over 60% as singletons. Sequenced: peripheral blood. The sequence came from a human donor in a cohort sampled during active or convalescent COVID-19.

CDR3 sequence reads: CASRLAGVGELFF. DNA for the CDR3: TGTGCCAGCAGACTAGCGGGGGTCGGGGAGCTGTTTTTT. The chain joins TRBV12-3 or TRBV12-4 to TRBJ2-2, with TRBD2 matching 11 bases. This CDR3 region has 13 residues. V dropped 6 bases and J dropped 7; count of bases not matched to a gene: 1.